These 31 T cell receptor beta chains were sequenced from one sample in a study of coeliac disease. Here immunoSEQ multiplex PCR was the method, and the copy in TCRdb shows in-frame clones only, minus some. Of over 3,500 clones detected, roughly three fifths appear once; the ten largest clones hold roughly 15%. The sample taken for sequencing was intraepithelial lymphocytes from the gut. These TCRs come from a human donor with active celiac disease.

This chain links TRBV30 with TRBJ1-2; D not certain. CDR3 length: 13 residues. Germline V gene data show CDR1 as GTSNPN and CDR2 as SVGIG (reference sequence). Deletions cut 2 bases from V and 5 bases from J, with 12 bases between. The CDR3 DNA is TGTGCCTGGAGTCTAGAAACCTCTTATGGCTACACCTTC. It encodes CAWSLETSYGYTF.

V and J are TRBV5-1 and TRBJ1-5, with TRBD1 matching 7 bases. CDR3 length equals 16 residues. Trimming at V came to 0 bases and at J to 4 bases, leaving 7 bases not matched to a gene. CDR1 and CDR2 (germline): SGHRS, YFSETQ. The CDR3 nucleotides read TGCGCCAGCAGCTTGGGTGAGGCAGGGGGTAATCAGCCCCAGCATTTT. Translated, it gives CASSLGEAGGNQPQHF. Together with reference TRBV5-1 and TRBJ1-5, the CDR3 gives the full variable domain: KAGVTQTPRYLIKTRGQQVTLSCSPISGHRSVSWYQQTPGQGLQFLFEYFSETQRNKGNFPGRFSGRQFSNSRSEMNVSTLELGDSALYLCASSLGEAGGNQPQHFGDGTRLSIL.

The rearrangement links TRBV28 to TRBJ2-1; tentatively, D is TRBD2 (7 bases). The CDR3 loop spans 12 amino acids. V was trimmed by 5 bases and J by 7 bases, leaving 9 bases between them. The germline V gene has CDR1 MDHEN and CDR2 SYDVKM. CDR3: CASSRGGNEQFF. CDR3 nucleotides: TGTGCCAGCAGTAGGGGGGGGAATGAGCAGTTCTTC.

This chain connects TRBV30 to TRBJ2-7, with 7 bases fitting TRBD2. Germline V CDR1 and CDR2: GTSNPN, SVGIG (reference sequence). This CDR3 spans 15 amino acids. V lost 3 bases, J lost 1 base, and 9 bases stayed unmatched. For the CDR3, the DNA is TGTGCCTGGAGCGGTGCGGGAGTAGATTCCTACGAGCAGTACTTC. Its translation: CAWSGAGVDSYEQYF.

The chain recombines TRBV28 with TRBJ2-5; D ambiguous. Trimming shortened V by 6 bases and J by 5 bases, and 13 bases separated the two germline ends. The CDR3 is made up of 13 amino acids. Looked up from germline, CDR1 is MDHEN and CDR2 is SYDVKM. CDR3 in amino acids: CASSQSGDETQYF. The CDR3 coding sequence is TGTGCCAGCAGCCAGTCAGGTGACGAGACCCAGTACTTC.

This chain joins TRBV9 and TRBJ2-2, with D possibly being TRBD2 (6 bases). V shed 6 bases and J shed 3 bases, with 12 bases lying between them. The germline V gene encodes CDR1 SGDLS and CDR2 YYNGEE. This CDR3 is 14 amino acids long. This CDR3 reads CASTRDSYTGELFF. As DNA, the CDR3 is TGTGCCAGCACCCGGGACTCCTACACCGGGGAGCTGTTTTTT.

This rearrangement joins TRBV6-5 to TRBJ2-2, with 7 bases identical to TRBD2. The junction had 7 bases not matched to a gene; V was cut back by 4 bases and J by 5 bases. CDR3 length: 15 amino acids. The V gene's germline CDR1 is MNHEY and CDR2 SVGAGI. CDR3 sequence reads: CASSSSGTSTGELFF. CDR3 DNA: TGTGCCAGCAGTTCGAGCGGGACCTCTACCGGGGAGCTGTTTTTT.

The rearrangement uses TRBV7-9 and TRBJ2-1, with a possible D match to TRBD2 (5 bases). Germline V lookup: CDR1 SEHNR, CDR2 FQNEAQ (reference sequence). This CDR3 is 18 amino acids long. V gave up 2 bases and J gave up 4 bases, with 21 bases separating them. CDR3 loop: CASSLRQPSGSSYNEQFF. Here the CDR3 DNA reads TGTGCCAGCAGCTTAAGGCAGCCATCGGGGAGTTCATACAATGAGCAGTTCTTC.

The chain combines TRBV27 with TRBJ2-7, with D tentatively TRBD2 (6 bases). CDR1 and CDR2 (germline): MNHEY, SMNVEV (reference sequence). The CDR3 runs to 13 residues. V lost 5 bases and J lost 6, with 14 bases in between. The CDR3 spells CASSTGVSLEQYF. CDR3 nucleotide sequence: TGTGCCAGCAGTACGGGAGTCTCTCTCGAGCAGTACTTC.

The table lists this clone with a few counts. The chain employs TRBV19 and TRBJ2-3, with TRBD2 identical over 9 bases. The CDR3 has 14 amino acids. Germline V CDR1 and CDR2: LNHDA, SQIVND (reference sequence). With 3 bases clipped from V and 6 bases from J, the junction kept 4 bases outside the gene matches. The CDR3 coding sequence is TGTGCCAGTAGTATCGCGGGAGGGACCGATACGCAGTATTTT. This translates into CASSIAGGTDTQYF. Full variable domain (remainder filled in from reference TRBV19 and TRBJ2-3): DGGITQSPKYLFRKEGQNVTLSCEQNLNHDAMYWYRQDPGQGLRLIYYSQIVNDFQKGDIAEGYSVSREKKESFPLTVTSAQKNPTAFYLCASSIAGGTDTQYFGPGTRLTVL.

This chain's CDR3 is CASSQGSRQSNEQFF. The CDR3 DNA follows: TGCGCCAGCAGCCAAGGTAGTCGACAGAGCAATGAGCAGTTCTTC. The V and J genes are TRBV4-3 and TRBJ2-1, with D perhaps matching TRBD1 (5 bases). Trimming cost V 1 base and J 6 bases, with 13 bases left between them. Germline values: CDR1 LGHNA, CDR2 YSLEER. There are 15 residues in the CDR3.

The rearrangement uses TRBV19 and TRBJ1-1; 7 bases fit TRBD1. The V and J ends lost 1 base and 9 bases, in that order; junction bases with no gene match: 5. The CDR3 runs 13 residues. CDR1 LNHDA and CDR2 SQIVND come from the germline V gene (reference sequence). CDR3 DNA: TGTGCCAGTAGTATAGTGTTGACAGGGAAAGCTTTCTTT. Translating gives CASSIVLTGKAFF.

This clone is medium-sized (0.01 to 0.1%) within its sample. The chain recombines TRBV7-6 with TRBJ2-1; unclear D gene. The CDR3 sequence is 13 residues long. Trimming removed 5 bases at V and 5 bases at J, with 10 bases between. Germline CDR1 reads SGHVS; CDR2 reads FNYEAQ. The CDR3 region has the DNA TGTGCCAGCAGCCGCGCGAATAACAATGAGCAGTTCTTC. Its translation: CASSRANNNEQFF. Drawing the rest from reference TRBV7-6 and TRBJ2-1, the complete variable domain is GAGVSQSPRYKVTKRGQDVALRCDPISGHVSLYWYRQALGQGPEFLTYFNYEAQQDKSGLPNDRFSAERPEGSISTLTIQRTEQRDSAMYRCASSRANNNEQFFGPGTRLTVL.

The chain joins TRBV4-1 to TRBJ2-7, with 10 bases matching TRBD2. CDR3 size: 18 residues. With V trimmed by 0 bases and J by 1 base, 9 bases remained unmatched. CDR1 and CDR2 (germline): MGHRA, YSYEKL. Here the CDR3 DNA reads TGCGCCAGCAGCCAAGACGGGCTAGCGGGAGTAGTTTCCTACGAGCAGTACTTC. This encodes CASSQDGLAGVVSYEQYF.

The sample holds one count of this clone. The rearrangement uses TRBV7-9 and TRBJ2-7, with D perhaps matching TRBD2 (6 bases). Germline V gives CDR1 SEHNR, CDR2 FQNEAQ (reference sequence). This CDR3 contains 15 residues. The V end lost 5 bases, the J end lost 2 bases, and 16 bases lay between the germline ends. Written as DNA, the CDR3 is TGTGCCAGCAGCGACCTTTCGGGAGCCACCTACGAGCAGTACTTC. Translating gives CASSDLSGATYEQYF.

The V gene is TRBV9, the J gene TRBJ2-7; 9 nucleotides match TRBD2. CDR3 length equals 21 residues. The germline V gene has CDR1 SGDLS and CDR2 YYNGEE. V trimming: 0 bases; J trimming: 0 bases; junction bases outside the gene matches: 19. The CDR3 region has the DNA TGTGCCAGCAGCGTAGTCCCTTTGGTGGAAACTCTAGCGGGATTCTCCTACGAGCAGTACTTC. It translates to CASSVVPLVETLAGFSYEQYF. Full variable domain (rest looked up from reference TRBV9 and TRBJ2-7): DSGVTQTPKHLITATGQRVTLRCSPRSGDLSVYWYQQSLDQGLQFLIQYYNGEERAKGNILERFSAQQFPDLHSELNLSSLELGDSALYFCASSVVPLVETLAGFSYEQYFGPGTRLTVT.

This chain uses TRBV19 with TRBJ2-1, with 10 bases fitting TRBD2. Germline V gives CDR1 LNHDA, CDR2 SQIVND (reference sequence). The CDR3 extends over 14 amino acids. After removal of 5 bases from V and 10 bases from J, the junction contained 8 bases not matched to a gene. The DNA of the CDR3 is TGTGCCAGTAGTCCCGGGACTAGCGTAGGAGAGCAGTTCTTC. Translation: CASSPGTSVGEQFF.

The chain carries TRBV12-1 and TRBJ2-6; the DNA was not compared with TRBD1, the D call given in the table. TRBV12-1 has pseudogene status. This CDR3 has 19 residues. The CDR3 is CASSPSVVIGQSRANVLTF. CDR3 in DNA: TGTGCCAGCAGCCCCTCAGTTGTAATAGGACAAAGTCGGGCCAACGTCCTGACTTTC.

The chain combines TRBV4-3 with TRBJ2-7; unclear D gene. The CDR3 length is 14 residues. With 4 bases removed from V and 0 bases from J, the gap between germline ends came to 10 bases. The V gene's germline CDR1 is LGHNA and CDR2 YSLEER. Here the CDR3 DNA reads TGCGCCAGCAGCCCATTCGCGGTCTCCTACGAGCAGTACTTC. It translates to CASSPFAVSYEQYF.

The chain combines TRBV27 with TRBJ2-7; TRBD2 aligns across 9 bases. The CDR3 loop spans 15 amino acids. Germline CDR1 reads MNHEY; CDR2 reads SMNVEV (reference sequence). V was pared by 5 bases and J by 5 bases, with 10 bases of the junction left unmatched. CDR3 sequence reads: CASSEREAWWDEQYF. The CDR3 DNA is TGTGCCAGCAGTGAGCGGGAGGCTTGGTGGGACGAGCAGTACTTC.

This chain links TRBV28 with TRBJ1-2, with 7 bases lining up with TRBD1. The CDR3 loop spans 15 amino acids. Germline trimming cut 3 bases from V and 0 bases from J; bases unmatched to any gene: 4. Germline CDR1 reads MDHEN; CDR2 reads SYDVKM. The CDR3 here is CASSFSTGANYGYTF. Here the CDR3 DNA reads TGTGCCAGCAGTTTCTCCACAGGGGCTAACTATGGCTACACCTTC.

This clone was detected a few times. The CDR3 DNA sequence: TGTGCCAGCAGTCCCCACCGACTAGTAGTAGTTATGTGGTCCTACAATGAGCAGTTCTTC. Translated, it gives CASSPHRLVVVMWSYNEQFF. This chain joins TRBV28 and TRBJ2-1; tentatively, D is TRBD2 (6 bases). Germline V gene lookup returns CDR1 MDHEN and CDR2 SYDVKM. Deletions cut 5 bases from V and 1 base from J, with 27 bases between. The CDR3 has 20 amino acids.

This clone is deemed hyperexpanded (1% or more). The J gene is TRBJ2-7, the V gene TRBV6-5; tentative D call: TRBD1 (6 bases). This CDR3 is 11 amino acids long. CDR1 MNHEY and CDR2 SVGAGI come from the germline V gene. The germline V and J ends were trimmed by 10 bases and 3 bases, with 10 bases remaining between them. CDR3 residues: CATSTGYEQYF. The CDR3 DNA follows: TGTGCCACTTCGACAGGCTACGAGCAGTACTTC.

This clone was counted a few times. The chain combines TRBV27 with TRBJ2-4; maybe TRBD1 (7 bases). V dropped 5 bases and J dropped 3 bases, with 17 bases sitting between them. The CDR3 loop spans 16 amino acids. Germline V gives CDR1 MNHEY, CDR2 SMNVEV (reference sequence). The CDR3 nucleotides read TGTGCCAGCAGTCAGGGGGGACATCTCTTCAAAAACATTCAGTACTTC. Its protein product is CASSQGGHLFKNIQYF.

The chain recombines TRBV16 with TRBJ1-4, with no clear D. The CDR3 loop spans 13 amino acids. The V and J ends lost 7 bases and 3 bases respectively, with 9 bases between them. From germline, CDR1 is KGHSY and CDR2 FQNENV. The CDR3 bases are TGTGCCAGCAATGAGGGTCCTAATGAAAAACTGTTTTTT. Translation: CASNEGPNEKLFF.

This sequence joins TRBV5-4 and TRBJ2-7; 7 bases are a match to TRBD2. Trimming at V came to 3 bases and at J to 3 bases, leaving 6 bases not matched to a gene. This CDR3 is 14 amino acids long. Germline loops: CDR1 SGHNT, CDR2 YYREEE (reference sequence). The CDR3 spells CASSSSSGIYEQYF. CDR3 in DNA: TGTGCCAGCAGCTCATCGAGCGGGATCTACGAGCAGTACTTC.

This clone was picked up one time. The rearrangement joins TRBV19 to TRBJ1-5; TRBD1 aligns across 7 bases. In germline, CDR1 is LNHDA, CDR2 SQIVND (reference sequence). This CDR3 has 15 residues. The ends lost 7 bases at V and 3 bases at J; junction bases unmatched: 9. The CDR3, as DNA: TGTGCCAGTACGAGAATAGACAGGGCCAATCAGCCCCAGCATTTT. This codes for CASTRIDRANQPQHF.

This clone was observed a single time. The chain links TRBV11-3 to TRBJ2-1, with TRBD2 matching 8 bases. Germline loops: CDR1 SGHNT, CDR2 YENEEA. This CDR3 has 16 residues. After removal of 5 bases from V and 8 bases from J, the junction contained 14 bases not matched to a gene. As DNA, the CDR3 is TGTGCCAGCAGCCCAGGACTAGCCGGGACTTCTGATGAGCAGTTCTTC. Encoded protein: CASSPGLAGTSDEQFF.

The chain employs TRBV7-2 and TRBJ2-3, with a weak D call TRBD1 (6 bases). The CDR3 spans 13 residues. Germline V gives CDR1 SGHTA, CDR2 FQGNSA. V lost 4 bases and J lost 2, with 7 bases in between. The CDR3, as DNA: TGTGCCAGCAGCTGGGACAACACAGATACGCAGTATTTT. Translated: CASSWDNTDTQYF.

The chain is built from TRBV6-1 and TRBJ2-5, with D possibly being TRBD1 (5 bases). CDR3 length equals 14 residues. Trimming pared 1 base from V and 5 bases from J, leaving 11 bases between. Germline values: CDR1 MNHNS, CDR2 SASEGT. The CDR3 DNA is TGTGCCAGCAGTGAAGGGGGCCTTTGGGAGACCCAGTACTTC. Translated: CASSEGGLWETQYF.

This clone was counted a few times. The rearrangement joins TRBV9 to TRBJ2-5, with D possibly TRBD2 on 5 matching bases. Germline CDR1 reads SGDLS; CDR2 reads YYNGEE. CDR3 length: 15 residues. Trimming cost V 0 bases and J 2 bases, with 11 bases left between them. The CDR3 is CASSVDGIKQETQYF. The CDR3 nucleotides are TGTGCCAGCAGCGTAGACGGGATTAAGCAAGAGACCCAGTACTTC.